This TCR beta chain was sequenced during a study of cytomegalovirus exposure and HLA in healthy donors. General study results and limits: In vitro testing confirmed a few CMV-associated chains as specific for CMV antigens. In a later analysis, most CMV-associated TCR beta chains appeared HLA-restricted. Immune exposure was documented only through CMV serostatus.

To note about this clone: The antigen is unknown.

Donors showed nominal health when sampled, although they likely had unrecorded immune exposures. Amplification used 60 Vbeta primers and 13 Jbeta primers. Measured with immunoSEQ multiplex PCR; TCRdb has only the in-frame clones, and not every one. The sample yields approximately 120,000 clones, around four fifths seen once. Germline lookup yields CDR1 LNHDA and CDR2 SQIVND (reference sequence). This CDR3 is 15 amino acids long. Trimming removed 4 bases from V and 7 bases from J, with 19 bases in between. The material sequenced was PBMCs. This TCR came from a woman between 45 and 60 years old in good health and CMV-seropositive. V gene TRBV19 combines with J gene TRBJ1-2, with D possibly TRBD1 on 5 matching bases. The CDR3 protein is CASSTRGGGWSGYTF. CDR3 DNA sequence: TGTGCCAGTAGTACCCGTGGGGGGGGATGGAGTGGCTACACCTTC. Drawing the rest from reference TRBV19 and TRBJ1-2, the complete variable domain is DGGITQSPKYLFRKEGQNVTLSCEQNLNHDAMYWYRQDPGQGLRLIYYSQIVNDFQKGDIAEGYSVSREKKESFPLTVTSAQKNPTAFYLCASSTRGGGWSGYTFGSGTRLTVV.